This T cell receptor beta chain was found in a study of human T cells and chemical hapten exposure. One entry per CDR3 protein results from TCRdb running MiXCR on the RACE reads. This table has some 90,000 distinct CDR3 sequences, 7.5% to 9.5% appearing once. Deletions cut 5 bases from V and 9 bases from J, with 17 bases between. Germline CDR1 reads GTSNPN; CDR2 reads SVGIG (reference sequence). The CDR3 totals 13 residues. Many counts were recorded for this clonotype. The sample's time point: pre-sensitization, week 0. Treatment meaning: therapeutic diphenylcyclopropenone sensitization with weekly scalp DPC.

Sequences were derived from whole blood, sampled in connection with sensitization to the hapten diphenylcyclopropenone (DPC). This chain uses TRBV30 with TRBJ2-1; D may match TRBD1 or TRBD2 (5 bases each). The receptor was isolated from a man between 40 and 49 years old with alopecia areata. Some clones in this sample may be carry-over from other donors' samples. CDR3 sequence (DNA): TGTGCCTGGCTTCCCGGGGCGTCGGGTGAGCAGTTCTTC. It specifies CAWLPGASGEQFF.